Sequencing of this T cell receptor beta chain was carried out in a study of blood T cells in healthy people across ages. Study results and caveats: Unsorted PBMC input precluded a conclusive naive versus antigen-experienced comparison. The study found more naive CD4+ cells and higher diversity in long-lived than aged donors.

A sample-barcoded 5' primer and a J-beta primer mix were used in a second PCR of about 7 to 12 cycles. A minimum of 2.5 million CDR3-containing paired-end reads was obtained for each sample. TCRdb reanalysed the 5' RACE reads using MiXCR and keeps one entry per CDR3 protein. The table includes roughly 500,000 distinct CDR3 sequences, 24% detected once. Only one count was recorded for this clonotype. Antigen: not known. There are 15 residues in the CDR3. Trimming pared 7 bases from V and 0 bases from J, leaving 13 bases between. Germline CDR1 is ENHRY and CDR2 is SYGVKD. These sequences were also reported in another study, on T cells of mothers and their children. As reported in that work: The second PCR's M1S primer added sample barcodes and 2-4 random nucleotides.

The V and J genes are TRBV10-3 and TRBJ1-3; no clear D gene. Sequenced input: blood. The TCR was taken from a boy younger than 18 in good health. The CDR3 region is CAITGSAGSGNTIYF. The CDR3 DNA follows: TGTGCCATCACGGGATCCGCAGGCTCTGGAAACACCATATATTTT.